Presented here are 29 T cell receptor beta chains from one specimen sequenced in a study of shared clonotypes between healthy human individuals. Produced via immunoSEQ multiplex PCR; TCRdb's table is partial and in-frame only. The sample yields hundreds of thousands of clones, over 65% seen once. The sequenced sample consisted of memory CD4+ T cells sorted from blood. Indicated subset: CD45RA-negative fraction. The receptors come from a woman in her 30s in good health.

This clone was observed a handful of times. The chain uses TRBV29-1 and TRBJ1-4; D is unresolved. Germline CDR1 reads SQVTM; CDR2 reads ANQGSEA. This CDR3 has 14 residues. V was pared by 4 bases and J by 5 bases, with 14 bases between. The DNA for the CDR3 is TGCAGCGTTGGGTTGCCTCCCGAAAATGAAAAACTGTTTTTT. It translates to CSVGLPPENEKLFF.

The chain couples TRBV4-1 to TRBJ2-7; TRBD2 matches at 8 bases. This CDR3 has 16 residues. The germline CDR1 and CDR2 sequences are MGHRA and YSYEKL. Losses at the gene ends were 0 bases for V and 4 bases for J; bases not matched to a gene: 8. The CDR3 spells CASSQEDAGGGYEQYF. The CDR3 DNA reads as TGCGCCAGCAGCCAAGAGGACGCGGGAGGCGGATACGAGCAGTACTTC.

The chain is built from TRBV14 and TRBJ1-1; D is uncertain. The length of the CDR3 is 14 residues. The V gene lost 4 bases and the J gene lost 1 base, with 10 bases spanning the gap. CDR1 and CDR2 from the germline V gene are SGHDN and FVKESK. CDR3 loop: CASSLARENTEAFF. In nucleotides, the CDR3 is TGTGCCAGCAGCCTTGCACGGGAGAACACTGAAGCTTTCTTT.

The rearrangement uses TRBV29-1 and TRBJ2-3; possibly TRBD1 or TRBD2 for D (5 bases each). CDR1 and CDR2 from the germline V gene are SQVTM and ANQGSEA. V lost 5 bases, J lost 2 bases, and 14 bases lay in between. This CDR3 comprises 14 residues. In DNA, the CDR3 is TGCAGCGTTAGGGACGGCACACACACAGATACGCAGTATTTT. Protein sequence: CSVRDGTHTDTQYF.

This chain uses TRBV28 with TRBJ1-1; D might be TRBD1 (5 bases). The CDR3 covers 15 residues. Trimming cost V 6 bases and J 1 base, with 15 bases left between them. CDR1 MDHEN and CDR2 SYDVKM come from the germline V gene. Here the CDR3 reads CASRPTRTGNTEAFF. The CDR3 DNA reads as TGTGCCAGCAGACCAACTCGAACAGGGAACACTGAAGCTTTCTTT.

CDR3 loop: CATSRGWDNEQFF. In nucleotides, the CDR3 is TGTGCCACCTCGCGGGGGTGGGACAATGAGCAGTTCTTC. The V gene is TRBV6-5, the J gene TRBJ2-1; TRBD2 agrees at 7 bases. V shed 10 bases, J shed 5 bases, and the junction held 8 bases outside the gene matches. Germline-derived CDR1 and CDR2 are MNHEY and SVGAGI. This CDR3 has 13 residues.

The chain links TRBV2 to TRBJ2-3, with 7 bases lining up with TRBD2. This CDR3 contains 17 residues. Germline V gives CDR1 SNHLY, CDR2 FYNNEI. J lost 6 bases, V lost 4 bases, and 16 bases had no gene match. This CDR3 reads CASSVTGTTKPWDTQYF. The CDR3 nucleotides read TGTGCCAGCAGTGTAACCGGGACTACCAAGCCCTGGGATACGCAGTATTTT.

This clone has just one count. This chain uses TRBV5-1 with TRBJ1-1; D is ambiguous. Trimming cost V 8 bases and J 5 bases, with 10 bases left between them. The CDR3 spans 11 residues. Germline V gives CDR1 SGHRS, CDR2 YFSETQ. The CDR3 reads CASTGDTEAFF. Here the CDR3 DNA reads TGCGCCAGTACCGGAGATACTGAAGCTTTCTTT.

J is TRBJ1-1 and V is TRBV28; 7 bases map to TRBD1. J gave up 8 bases and V 2 bases, and 5 bases lay outside the gene matches. Germline V CDR1 and CDR2: MDHEN, SYDVKM. The CDR3 totals 13 residues. CDR3 loop: CASSLPTGAEAFF. The CDR3 nucleotides are TGTGCCAGCAGTTTACCAACAGGGGCCGAAGCTTTCTTT.

The chain joins TRBV28 to TRBJ1-1; 7 bases fit TRBD1. This CDR3 spans 15 amino acids. After removal of 11 bases from V and 2 bases from J, the junction contained 14 bases not matched to a gene. From germline, CDR1 is MDHEN and CDR2 SYDVKM. The CDR3 is CAARTGAVPNTEAFF. The CDR3 region has the DNA TGTGCCGCCAGGACAGGAGCCGTCCCAAACACTGAAGCTTTCTTT. The whole variable domain, filled in from reference TRBV28 and TRBJ1-1, reads DVKVTQSSRYLVKRTGEKVFLECVQDMDHENMFWYRQDPGLGLRLIYFSYDVKMKEKGDIPEGYSVSREKKERFSLILESASTNQTSMYLCAARTGAVPNTEAFFGQGTRLTVV.

This chain joins TRBV28 and TRBJ2-1; tentative D call: TRBD2 (5 bases). Per germline, CDR1 MDHEN and CDR2 SYDVKM. V gave up 10 bases and J gave up 7 bases, with 20 bases separating them. CDR3 length: 14 residues. CDR3 protein: CATARAGGKNEQFF. The CDR3 DNA is TGTGCCACGGCGAGGGCAGGTGGAAAAAATGAGCAGTTCTTC.

This clone was observed a few times. The V call is TRBV14, the J call TRBJ2-7; 8 bases map to TRBD1. With V trimmed by 5 bases and J by 6 bases, 9 bases remained unmatched. Per germline, CDR1 SGHDN and CDR2 FVKESK. This CDR3 contains 14 residues. CDR3 sequence reads: CASSSRQGSGEQYF. The CDR3 bases are TGTGCCAGCAGCTCACGACAGGGGTCAGGCGAGCAGTACTTC.

The CDR3 bases are TGTGCCACCCAAGGGTTCGGGTTTACCGGGGAGCTGTTTTTT. Its protein is CATQGFGFTGELFF. The genes are TRBV19 and TRBJ2-2; D is uncertain. Germline V gene sequence: CDR1 LNHDA, CDR2 SQIVND (reference sequence). The CDR3 runs to 14 residues. Deletions cut 10 bases from V and 5 bases from J, with 17 bases between. The whole variable domain, remainder taken from reference TRBV19 and TRBJ2-2, is DGGITQSPKYLFRKEGQNVTLSCEQNLNHDAMYWYRQDPGQGLRLIYYSQIVNDFQKGDIAEGYSVSREKKESFPLTVTSAQKNPTAFYLCATQGFGFTGELFFGEGSRLTVL.

The chain employs TRBV2 and TRBJ1-1; 7 bases are a match to TRBD1. V lost 5 bases and J lost 3; bases outside the gene matches: 6. CDR1 SNHLY and CDR2 FYNNEI come from the germline V gene. CDR3 length equals 14 residues. The CDR3 here is CASSRQGRDTEAFF. The CDR3 coding sequence is TGTGCCAGCAGTAGACAGGGAAGGGACACTGAAGCTTTCTTT.

The chain is built from TRBV27 and TRBJ2-7; 11 bases map to TRBD1. The junction had 2 bases not matched to a gene; V was cut back by 2 bases and J by 2 bases. CDR1 and CDR2 (germline): MNHEY, SMNVEV (reference sequence). This CDR3 is built from 15 residues. The CDR3 spells CASSLTGQGAYEQYF. Written as DNA, the CDR3 is TGTGCCAGCAGTTTAACGGGACAGGGGGCCTACGAGCAGTACTTC.

This chain uses TRBV11-2 with TRBJ2-3; tentatively, D is TRBD1 or TRBD2 (5 bases each). V was trimmed by 5 bases and J by 4 bases, leaving 19 bases between them. Germline CDR1 is SGHAT and CDR2 is FQNNGV. The CDR3 is 16 residues long. CDR3 DNA sequence: TGTGCCAGCAGCCATAGGGGTCGGGGTGACGCAGATACGCAGTATTTT. The encoded protein is CASSHRGRGDADTQYF. The whole variable domain, filled in from reference TRBV11-2 and TRBJ2-3, reads EAGVAQSPRYKIIEKRQSVAFWCNPISGHATLYWYQQILGQGPKLLIQFQNNGVVDDSQLPKDRFSAERLKGVDSTLKIQPAKLEDSAVYLCASSHRGRGDADTQYFGPGTRLTVL.

The chain uses TRBV6-1 and TRBJ2-1; D is ambiguous. Per the germline V gene, CDR1 is MNHNS and CDR2 is SASEGT. The CDR3 length is 11 residues. The V gene lost 0 bases and the J gene lost 12 bases, with 6 bases spanning the gap. The CDR3 region is CASSEALTQFF. CDR3 DNA: TGTGCCAGCAGTGAAGCCCTGACGCAGTTCTTC.

The chain recombines TRBV6-6 with TRBJ2-7, with D tentatively TRBD1 (6 bases). Deletions cut 6 bases from V and 3 bases from J, with 15 bases between. Germline CDR1 and CDR2: MNHNY and SVGAGI (reference sequence). The CDR3 runs 14 residues. CDR3 region: CASSTGTLYYEQYF. CDR3 bases: TGTGCCAGCAGCACCGGGACACTATACTACGAGCAGTACTTC.

This chain uses TRBV10-3 with TRBJ2-7; TRBD2 matches at 14 bases. CDR3 length: 15 amino acids. The germline gives CDR1 ENHRY, CDR2 SYGVKD. V dropped 6 bases and J dropped 6; count of bases not matched to a gene: 7. For the CDR3, the DNA is TGTGCCATCAGGGAGGGACTAGCGGGAGCTCTCGAGCAGTACTTC. Protein: CAIREGLAGALEQYF.

Details on this clone: In the same sample, other DNA sequences code for this CDR3. The chain carries TRBV4-1 and TRBJ2-7; perhaps TRBD2 as D (6 bases). Germline-derived CDR1 and CDR2 are MGHRA and YSYEKL. The CDR3 contains 14 residues. Trimming left V 2 bases short and J 1 base short, with 9 bases between. The CDR3 spells CASSQLGGSYEQYF. The DNA of the CDR3 is TGCGCCAGCAGCCAATTGGGGGGATCCTACGAGCAGTACTTC.

This rearrangement joins TRBV28 to TRBJ2-1; D is uncertain. Trimming took off 3 bases at V and 0 bases at J, with 6 bases between the two ends. Germline CDR1 reads MDHEN; CDR2 reads SYDVKM. This CDR3 contains 14 residues. This CDR3 is CASSLSFSYNEQFF. CDR3 sequence (DNA): TGTGCCAGCAGTTTGTCCTTCTCCTACAATGAGCAGTTCTTC.

The chain carries TRBV5-6 and TRBJ2-1, with D possibly TRBD2 on 5 matching bases. V lost 5 bases, J lost 7 bases, and 16 bases lay in between. The CDR3 length is 14 residues. The germline V gene encodes CDR1 SGHDT and CDR2 YYEEEE. Written as DNA, the CDR3 is TGTGCCAGCAGTTGGAGGACGTTCTTGAATGAGCAGTTCTTC. Protein product: CASSWRTFLNEQFF.

The gene calls are TRBV15 and TRBJ2-7; D not resolved. Trimming removed 0 bases from V and 3 bases from J, with 9 bases in between. CDR3 size: 14 residues. Germline V gene lookup returns CDR1 LNHNV and CDR2 YYDKDF (reference sequence). The CDR3 loop is CATSRDRQYYEQYF. CDR3 coding DNA: TGTGCCACCAGCAGAGATAGGCAATACTACGAGCAGTACTTC.

This clone was counted many times. The rearrangement joins TRBV2 to TRBJ2-1; D gene uncertain. From germline, CDR1 is SNHLY and CDR2 FYNNEI. The CDR3 covers 14 residues. V lost 5 bases, J lost 4 bases, and 12 bases lay in between. DNA of the CDR3: TGTGCCAGCAGTTATTCCCTGGGGTACAATGAGCAGTTCTTC. It specifies CASSYSLGYNEQFF.

Worth noting for this clone: Other DNA sequences of this sample code for an identical CDR3. J is TRBJ2-3 and V is TRBV5-1; D not certain. With 2 bases removed from V and 4 bases from J, the gap between germline ends came to 8 bases. Germline V gives CDR1 SGHRS, CDR2 YFSETQ. CDR3 length: 13 amino acids. CDR3 sequence reads: CASSFGQADTQYF. The CDR3 nucleotides read TGCGCCAGCAGCTTTGGGCAGGCAGATACGCAGTATTTT.

V gene TRBV2 combines with J gene TRBJ2-1; TRBD2 matches 13 bases. The CDR3 totals 18 residues. With 4 bases clipped from V and 0 bases from J, the junction kept 6 bases outside the gene matches. Germline CDR1 and CDR2: SNHLY and FYNNEI. The CDR3 DNA reads TGTGCCAGCAGTGGGGGACTAGCGGGATGGAGCTCCTACAATGAGCAGTTCTTC. Amino acid sequence: CASSGGLAGWSSYNEQFF.

This chain links TRBV7-2 with TRBJ1-1, with D possibly being TRBD1 (5 bases). This CDR3 region has 15 residues. Germline CDR1 SGHTA, CDR2 FQGNSA. V lost 5 bases, J lost 6 bases, and 19 bases lay in between. CDR3 in amino acids: CASSPDFFLGAEAFF. CDR3 DNA sequence: TGTGCCAGCAGCCCAGACTTCTTTTTAGGGGCTGAAGCTTTCTTT.

The CDR3 here is CAISERLECYTF. DNA of the CDR3: TGTGCCATCAGTGAACGGCTAGAATGCTACACCTTC. The chain couples TRBV10-3 to TRBJ1-2, with unresolved D. In germline, CDR1 is ENHRY, CDR2 SYGVKD. The V gene lost 3 bases and the J gene lost 9 bases, with 11 bases spanning the gap. CDR3 length equals 12 residues.

The V call is TRBV5-4, the J call TRBJ1-1, with D maybe TRBD1 (6 bases). CDR1 and CDR2 (germline): SGHNT, YYREEE (reference sequence). CDR3 length: 13 residues. Between the trimmed V and J ends, which lost 4 bases and 4 bases, there was a span of 11 bases. For the CDR3, the DNA is TGTGCCAGCAGCCCTCGAGGGGGCACTGAAGCTTTCTTT. This codes for CASSPRGGTEAFF.